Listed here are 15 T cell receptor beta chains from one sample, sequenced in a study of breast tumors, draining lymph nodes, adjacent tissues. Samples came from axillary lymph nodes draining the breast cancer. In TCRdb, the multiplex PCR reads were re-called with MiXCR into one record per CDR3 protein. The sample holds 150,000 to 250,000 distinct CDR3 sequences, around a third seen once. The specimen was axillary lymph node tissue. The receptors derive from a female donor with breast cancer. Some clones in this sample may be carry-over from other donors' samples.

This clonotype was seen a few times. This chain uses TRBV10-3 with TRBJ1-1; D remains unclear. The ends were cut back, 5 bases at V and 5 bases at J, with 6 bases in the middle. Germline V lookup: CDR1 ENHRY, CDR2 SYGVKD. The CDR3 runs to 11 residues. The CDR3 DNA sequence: TGTGCCATCAGTTCGGAGACTGAAGCTTTCTTT. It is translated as CAISSETEAFF.

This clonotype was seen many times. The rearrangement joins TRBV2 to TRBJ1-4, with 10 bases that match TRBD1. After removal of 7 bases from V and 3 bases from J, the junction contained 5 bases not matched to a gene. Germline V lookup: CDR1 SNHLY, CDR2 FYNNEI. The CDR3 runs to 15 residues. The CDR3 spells CASKRQGAPNEKLFF. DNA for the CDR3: TGTGCCAGCAAGAGACAGGGGGCTCCTAATGAAAAACTGTTTTTT.

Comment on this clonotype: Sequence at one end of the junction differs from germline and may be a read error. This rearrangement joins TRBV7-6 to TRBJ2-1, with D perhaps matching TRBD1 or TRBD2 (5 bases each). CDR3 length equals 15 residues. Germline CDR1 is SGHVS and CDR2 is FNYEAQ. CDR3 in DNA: TGTGCCGGCAGCTTAGAGAACGGGGCTTACAATGAGCGGTTCTTC. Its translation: CAGSLENGAYNERFF.

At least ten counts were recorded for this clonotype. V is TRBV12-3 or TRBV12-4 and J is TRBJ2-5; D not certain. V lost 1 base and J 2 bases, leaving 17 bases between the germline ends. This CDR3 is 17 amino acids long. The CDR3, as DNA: TGTGCCAGCAGTTTAGGAAACTACGGAAATTCACAAGAGACCCAGTACTTC. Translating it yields CASSLGNYGNSQETQYF.

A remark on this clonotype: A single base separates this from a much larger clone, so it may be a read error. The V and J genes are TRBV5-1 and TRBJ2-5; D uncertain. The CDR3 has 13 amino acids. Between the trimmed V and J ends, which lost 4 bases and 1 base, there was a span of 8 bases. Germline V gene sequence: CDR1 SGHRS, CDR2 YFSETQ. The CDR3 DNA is TGCGCCAGCAGCGGCTCATTCCAAGAGACCCAGTACTTC. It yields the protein CASSGSFQETQYF.

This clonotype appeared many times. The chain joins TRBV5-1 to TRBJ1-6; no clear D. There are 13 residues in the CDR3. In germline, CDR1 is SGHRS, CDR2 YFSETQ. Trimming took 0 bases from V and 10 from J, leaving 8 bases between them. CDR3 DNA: TGCGCCAGCAGCTTGGTTCTGGGGTCACCCCTCCACTTT. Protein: CASSLVLGSPLHF.

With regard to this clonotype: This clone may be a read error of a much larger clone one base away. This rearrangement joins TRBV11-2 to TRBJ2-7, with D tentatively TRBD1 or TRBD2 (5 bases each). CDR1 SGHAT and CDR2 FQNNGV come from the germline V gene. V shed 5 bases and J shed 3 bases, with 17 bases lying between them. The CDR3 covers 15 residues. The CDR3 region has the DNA TGTGCCAGCAGCCGCAACCCCGGGGCCAACTACGAGCAGTACTTC. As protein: CASSRNPGANYEQYF.

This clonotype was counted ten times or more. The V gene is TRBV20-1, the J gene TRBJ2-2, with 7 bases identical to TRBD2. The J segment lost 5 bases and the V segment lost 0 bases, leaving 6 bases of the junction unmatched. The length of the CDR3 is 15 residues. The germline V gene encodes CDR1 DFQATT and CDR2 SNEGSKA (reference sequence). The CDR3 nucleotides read TGCAGTGCTAGAGATGGGGCTAGCGGAACCGGGGAGCTGTTTTTT. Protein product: CSARDGASGTGELFF.

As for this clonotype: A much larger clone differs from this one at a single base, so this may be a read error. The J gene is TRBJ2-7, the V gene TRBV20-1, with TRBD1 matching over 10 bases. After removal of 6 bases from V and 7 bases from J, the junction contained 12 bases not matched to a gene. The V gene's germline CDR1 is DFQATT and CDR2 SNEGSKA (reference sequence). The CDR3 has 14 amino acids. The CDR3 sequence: CSATGTGANSEQYF. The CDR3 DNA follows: TGCAGTGCCACCGGGACAGGGGCTAACTCTGAGCAGTACTTC.

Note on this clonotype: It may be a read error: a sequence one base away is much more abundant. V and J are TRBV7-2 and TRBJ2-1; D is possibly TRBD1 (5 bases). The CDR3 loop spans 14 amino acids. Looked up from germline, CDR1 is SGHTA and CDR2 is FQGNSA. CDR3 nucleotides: TGTGCCAGCAGTTATCGACAGACAAACAATGGGCAGTTCTTC. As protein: CASSYRQTNNGQFF.

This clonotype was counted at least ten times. Here the CDR3 DNA reads TGTGCCAGCAGCTTGTGGGGAGCCAGGAATTCACCCCTCCACTTT. It translates to CASSLWGARNSPLHF. The genes are TRBV5-8 and TRBJ1-6; D is unclear. Germline V gives CDR1 SGHTS, CDR2 YDEGEE. The CDR3 has 15 amino acids. The V end was cut by 1 base, the J end by 7 bases, with 12 bases between.

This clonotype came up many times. CDR3 region: CAVRDREQETQYF. CDR3 in DNA: TGTGCCGTACGGGACAGAGAACAAGAGACCCAGTACTTC. V and J are TRBV5-8 and TRBJ2-5, with TRBD1 identical over 7 bases. Germline trimming cut 10 bases from V and 2 bases from J; bases unmatched to any gene: 8. The CDR3 is made up of 13 amino acids. Germline loops: CDR1 SGHTS, CDR2 YDEGEE.

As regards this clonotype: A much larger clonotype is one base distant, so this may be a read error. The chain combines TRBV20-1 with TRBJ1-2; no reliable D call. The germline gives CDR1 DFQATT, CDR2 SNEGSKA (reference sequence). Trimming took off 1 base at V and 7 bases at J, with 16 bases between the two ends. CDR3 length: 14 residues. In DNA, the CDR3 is TGCAGTGCTAGAGCTCCCCGGGCGCCCCCTGGCTACACCTTC. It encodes CSARAPRAPPGYTF.

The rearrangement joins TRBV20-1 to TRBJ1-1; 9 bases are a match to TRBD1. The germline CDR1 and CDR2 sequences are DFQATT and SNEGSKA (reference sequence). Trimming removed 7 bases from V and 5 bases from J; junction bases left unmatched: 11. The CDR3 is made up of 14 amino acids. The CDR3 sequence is CSVYQQGADTEAFF. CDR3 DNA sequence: TGCAGTGTATACCAACAGGGGGCGGATACTGAAGCTTTCTTT.

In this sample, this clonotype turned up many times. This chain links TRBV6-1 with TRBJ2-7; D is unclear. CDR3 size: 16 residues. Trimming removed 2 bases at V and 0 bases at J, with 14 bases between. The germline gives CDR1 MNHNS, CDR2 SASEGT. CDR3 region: CASSESTPTSSYEQYF. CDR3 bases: TGTGCCAGCAGTGAATCGACCCCGACCAGCTCCTACGAGCAGTACTTC.